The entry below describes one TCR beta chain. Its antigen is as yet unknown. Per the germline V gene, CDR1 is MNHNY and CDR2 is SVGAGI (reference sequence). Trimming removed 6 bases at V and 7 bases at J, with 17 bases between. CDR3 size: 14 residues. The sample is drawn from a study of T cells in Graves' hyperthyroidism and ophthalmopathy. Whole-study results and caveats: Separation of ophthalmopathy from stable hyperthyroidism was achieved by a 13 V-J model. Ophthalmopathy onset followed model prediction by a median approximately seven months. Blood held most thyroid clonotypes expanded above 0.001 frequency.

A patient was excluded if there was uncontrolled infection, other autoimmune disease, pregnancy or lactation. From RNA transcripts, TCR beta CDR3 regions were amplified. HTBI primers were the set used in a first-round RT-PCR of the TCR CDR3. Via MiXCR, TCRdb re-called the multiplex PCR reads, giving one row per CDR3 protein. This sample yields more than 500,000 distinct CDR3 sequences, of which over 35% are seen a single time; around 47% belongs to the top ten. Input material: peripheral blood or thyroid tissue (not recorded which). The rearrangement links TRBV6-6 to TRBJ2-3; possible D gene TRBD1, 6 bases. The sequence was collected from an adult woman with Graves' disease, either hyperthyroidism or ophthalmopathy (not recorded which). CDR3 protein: CASRPYRQANTQYF. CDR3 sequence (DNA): TGTGCCAGCAGACCTTATCGACAGGCAAATACGCAGTATTTT.